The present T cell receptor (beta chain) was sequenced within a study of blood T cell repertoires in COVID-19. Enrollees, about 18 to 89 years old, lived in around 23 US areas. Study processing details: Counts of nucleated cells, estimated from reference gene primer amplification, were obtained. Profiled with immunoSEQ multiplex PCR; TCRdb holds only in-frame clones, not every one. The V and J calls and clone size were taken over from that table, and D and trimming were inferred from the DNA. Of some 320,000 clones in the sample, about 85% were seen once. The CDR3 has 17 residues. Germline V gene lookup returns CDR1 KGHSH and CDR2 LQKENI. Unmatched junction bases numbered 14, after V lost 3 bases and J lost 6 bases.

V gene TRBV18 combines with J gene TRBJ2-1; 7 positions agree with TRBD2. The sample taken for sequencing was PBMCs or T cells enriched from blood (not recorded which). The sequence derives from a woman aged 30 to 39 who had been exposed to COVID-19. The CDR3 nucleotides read TGTGCCAGCTCACCTCTGTTGTTAGAGGGAGGGATCAATGAGCAGTTCTTC. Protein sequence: CASSPLLLEGGINEQFF.